Given below is one T cell receptor (beta chain) in context. Germline loops: CDR1 SGHRS, CDR2 YFSETQ. Germline trimming cut 2 bases from V and 1 base from J; bases unmatched to any gene: 7. The CDR3 is made up of 16 amino acids. Sequencing used immunoSEQ multiplex PCR; TCRdb keeps in-frame clones, though not all of them. The data contain about 100,000 clones, approximately 89% of them singletons. This record belongs to a study of blood T cell repertoires in COVID-19. V and J are TRBV5-1 and TRBJ2-5, with 8 bases that match TRBD2. Sequencing input: peripheral blood. The TCR originated in a man between 45 and 60 years old with active or convalescent COVID-19. The CDR3 here is CASSFETSAAQETQYF. The DNA for the CDR3 is TGCGCCAGCAGCTTCGAGACTAGCGCAGCCCAAGAGACCCAGTACTTC. The variable domain in full, with the rest retrieved from reference TRBV5-1 and TRBJ2-5, is KAGVTQTPRYLIKTRGQQVTLSCSPISGHRSVSWYQQTPGQGLQFLFEYFSETQRNKGNFPGRFSGRQFSNSRSEMNVSTLELGDSALYLCASSFETSAAQETQYFGPGTRLLVL.